This T cell receptor beta chain was documented in a study of blood T cell repertoires in COVID-19. Whole-study context: The study drew acute and convalescent COVID-19 samples from the United States, Italy and Spain. Sources were T cells, B-cell-depleted T cells, or PBMCs; the material itself was cDNA or gDNA.

V gave up 5 bases and J gave up 5 bases; unmatched junction bases: 15. The CDR3 spans 17 residues. Per the germline V gene, CDR1 is SGHAT and CDR2 is FQNNGV. In the original workflow: Quantification of nucleated cells was approximated via reference gene primer amplification. TCRdb's table, derived via immunoSEQ multiplex PCR, lists solely in-frame clones and lacks some. V and J calls and clone size follow that table, whereas D and trimming were derived from the DNA. The sample includes 50,000 to 55,000 clones, roughly 83% of them seen just once. The sequenced sample was peripheral blood. The gene calls are TRBV11-2 and TRBJ2-1; 7 positions agree with TRBD2. This receptor was taken from a woman older than 75 with acute or convalescent COVID-19. The CDR3 here is CASSVSSGPPSNNEQFF. CDR3 nucleotide sequence: TGTGCCAGCAGCGTGTCTAGCGGACCTCCGTCAAACAATGAGCAGTTCTTC.